This entry is about one T cell receptor (beta chain). Its antigen remains unknown. This sample is drawn from a study of cytomegalovirus exposure and HLA in healthy donors. The germline V gene encodes CDR1 MDHEN and CDR2 SYDVKM. Trimming removed 2 bases at V and 2 bases at J, with 11 bases between. This CDR3 has 15 amino acids. The PCR ran on 60 Vbeta and 13 Jbeta primers. Some clones are missing from TCRdb's copy, which holds only in-frame ones; the method was immunoSEQ multiplex PCR. The sample consists of some 120,000 clones, 55% to 75% of them appearing once. Study observations and caveats: Follow-up analysis later connected one missense variant in DCLRE1C with trimming of TCR beta V- and J-genes.

The rearrangement links TRBV28 to TRBJ2-3, with D possibly matching TRBD2 (5 bases). Sequenced material: PBMCs. The origin of this receptor is a man aged 25 to 40 in good health and CMV-seropositive. The CDR3 DNA sequence: TGTGCCAGCAGTTTAGGGCGGGCCCTCACAGATACGCAGTATTTT. This translates into CASSLGRALTDTQYF.